The source of this T cell receptor (beta chain) is a study of T cell repertoires in MIS-A myocarditis (dated by TCRdb to the early 2020s). TCRbeta CDR3 regions were amplified by the immunoSEQ bias-controlled multiplex PCR and were subjected to high-throughput sequencing. Under the source paper's analysis protocol: The immunoSEQ vendor pipeline collapsed and filtered CDR3 sequences to measure the abundance and frequency of each unique TCRbeta CDR3. Dominant CDR3 amino acid sequences were clustered with SARS-CoV-2-specific ImmuneCODE TCRbeta sequences by CD-HIT using a 90% global sequence identity threshold. Clones at frequencies from 0.1 to 1 were categorized as hyperexpanded, and clones at frequencies from 0.01 to 0.1 were categorized as large. For the dominant clones, CDR3 amino acid sequences and V and J gene assignments were confirmed with MiXCR. The R stringdist package was used to calculate Levenshtein distances between the patient clonotypes and the ImmuneCODE hits. Entries here come from immuneACCESS through TCRdb and include only in-frame sequences with V and J called. Some clones fail to appear in such tables; in the studies checked, an unresolved V gene covers under half of the shortfall, and the cause of the remainder is unknown. The V and J calls and clone size come from that table; D and trimming were worked out from the DNA. Recorded for this sample are roughly 14,000 clones; just under 75% of them occurred a single time. Jointly, the top ten make up 61% of the sample.

CDR1 and CDR2 (LGHNA, YNFKEQ) derive from the germline V gene. CDR3 length: 14 amino acids, cysteine to phenylalanine. Only the CDR3 portion is preserved as DNA: 42 bases, with reading frame beginning at the first base. At the junction V is shortened by 5 bases and J by 1 base, with 11 bases in between. The QIAamp DNA FFPE kit was used to extract genomic DNA from formalin-fixed paraffin-embedded autopsy tissue. The sample holds a few counts of this clone. The antigen it recognizes is unknown. No much larger clone exists at a distance of one base, and base qualities are not known. The chain is made from TRBV4-2 and TRBJ2-5; TRBD2 is a weak D gene call, 6 bases matching. This receptor was identified in a man between 18 and 35 years old with fulminant myocarditis from multisystem inflammatory syndrome in adults (MIS-A) after COVID-19. Sequencing input: left ventricle heart tissue obtained at autopsy. The cell subset or site label on this specimen signifies: cardiac tissue sample (left or right ventricle, interventricular septum, or pericardium). The CDR3 protein is CASSEGTFQETQYF. The nucleotide sequence is given as TGTGCCAGCAGCGAAGGGACTTTCCAAGAGACCCAGTACTTC.